This section outlines one T cell receptor (beta chain) sequence together with its context. What it binds is unknown. One end of the junction is discordant with germline, which a read error may explain. Findings and limits, study-wide: In terms of TCR gene usage, tumor memory CD4+ T cells clustered together with blood and lymph node memory CD4+ cells, as well as with lymph node naive CD4+ cells. The larger-cohort validation was restricted to a single TCR beta V-J rearrangement rather than whole repertoires. Tumor Treg TCRs overlapped most with tumor naive CD4+ cells.

Semi-nested PCR with Nested Universal Primer A followed constant-region reverse priming of full-length variable regions. TCRdb reprocessed the 5' RACE reads with MiXCR, giving one entry per CDR3 protein. The data hold about 42,000 distinct CDR3 sequences, with about 30% observed a single time. Sequenced input: tumor-infiltrating memory CD4+ T cells sorted from the breast tumor. The sample's subset: memory CD4+ T cells, CD4+CD45RO+CD25-. The sequence was collected from a female donor with breast cancer.

The CDR3 bases are TGTGCCAGCAGCGTAGCGTACAGGGGAAAAGAGCGGTACTTC. It specifies CASSVAYRGKERYF. The chain employs TRBV9 and TRBJ2-7; 7 bases align to TRBD1. The CDR3 spans 14 residues. Germline-derived CDR1 and CDR2 are SGDLS and YYNGEE.